Shown below are 10 T cell receptor beta chains from a single sample sequenced in a study of cytomegalovirus exposure and HLA in healthy donors. Primers for the PCR totalled 60 Vbeta and 13 Jbeta. TCRdb's table, derived via immunoSEQ multiplex PCR, lists solely in-frame clones and lacks some. The data hold roughly 150,000 clones, with over 60% observed a single time. The sample consisted of PBMCs. Receptors were obtained from a male donor in good health and CMV-seronegative.

This sequence joins TRBV7-9 and TRBJ2-4, with 7 positions matching TRBD1. Germline V CDR1 and CDR2: SEHNR, FQNEAQ (reference sequence). After removal of 5 bases from V and 11 bases from J, the junction contained 12 bases not matched to a gene. This CDR3 region has 14 residues. The CDR3 loop is CASSSGQALFLQYF. CDR3 sequence (DNA): TGTGCCAGCAGCAGCGGACAGGCCCTTTTCCTTCAGTACTTC. The entire variable domain, with the rest obtained from reference TRBV7-9 and TRBJ2-4, is as follows: DTGVSQNPRHKITKRGQNVTFRCDPISEHNRLYWYRQTLGQGPEFLTYFQNEAQLEKSRLLSDRFSAERPKGSFSTLEIQRTEQGDSAMYLCASSSGQALFLQYFGAGTRLSVL.

V gene TRBV5-4 combines with J gene TRBJ2-5, with 7 bases fitting TRBD2. The V and J ends lost 4 bases and 5 bases, in that order; junction bases with no gene match: 11. There are 15 residues in the CDR3. Germline V gene sequence: CDR1 SGHNT, CDR2 YYREEE (reference sequence). This chain's CDR3 is CASSPGGAKVETQYF. Here the CDR3 DNA reads TGTGCCAGCAGCCCGGGGGGAGCAAAGGTGGAGACCCAGTACTTC.

The chain uses TRBV30 and TRBJ1-2; TRBD1 matches 8 bases. In germline, CDR1 is GTSNPN, CDR2 SVGIG (reference sequence). V dropped 7 bases and J dropped 6; count of bases not matched to a gene: 7. CDR3 length: 12 amino acids. The CDR3 DNA sequence: TGTGCCTTATTTACAGGGGGGGATGGCTACACCTTC. It translates to CALFTGGDGYTF.

This chain connects TRBV7-9 to TRBJ2-5; 11 bases align to TRBD1. Looked up from germline, CDR1 is SEHNR and CDR2 is FQNEAQ (reference sequence). Trimming cost V 0 bases and J 7 bases; bases outside gene matches: 7. The CDR3 loop spans 16 amino acids. The CDR3 nucleotides are TGTGCCAGCAGCTTAGCGCGGACAGGGGGCGGAGGGACCCAGTACTTC. Translated: CASSLARTGGGGTQYF.

The rearrangement uses TRBV10-3 and TRBJ2-1; 7 nucleotides match TRBD1. Losses at the gene ends were 8 bases for V and 0 bases for J; bases not matched to a gene: 1. Germline loops: CDR1 ENHRY, CDR2 SYGVKD. The CDR3 is 13 residues long. The CDR3 loop reads CAISGGSYNEQFF. The CDR3 nucleotides read TGTGCCATCTCAGGGGGCTCCTACAATGAGCAGTTCTTC.

This chain uses TRBV7-2 with TRBJ1-5, with D perhaps matching TRBD1 (6 bases). The CDR3 length is 14 residues. V shed 5 bases and J shed 5 bases, with 13 bases lying between them. The germline gives CDR1 SGHTA, CDR2 FQGNSA. For the CDR3, the DNA is TGTGCCAGCAGCCGCGGGGGCTGGGATCAGCCCCAGCATTTT. Protein product: CASSRGGWDQPQHF.

V is TRBV6-6 and J is TRBJ1-5; no reliable D call. Between the trimmed V and J ends, which lost 8 bases and 11 bases, there was a span of 19 bases. There are 13 residues in the CDR3. In germline, CDR1 is MNHNY, CDR2 SVGAGI (reference sequence). CDR3 protein: CASQDTPALSQHF. In nucleotides, the CDR3 is TGTGCCAGCCAAGACACTCCGGCGTTGTCCCAGCATTTT.

The CDR3 spells CASMWPKAFF. The CDR3 nucleotides read TGTGCTTCAATGTGGCCAAAGGCTTTCTTT. The V call is TRBV30, the J call TRBJ1-1; no reliable D call. CDR1 GTSNPN and CDR2 SVGIG come from the germline V gene (reference sequence). The length of the CDR3 is 10 residues.

This clone appeared a few times. The chain recombines TRBV6-5 with TRBJ1-2; no reliable D call. CDR3 length: 13 residues. The V and J ends lost 0 bases and 8 bases respectively, with 10 bases between them. From germline, CDR1 is MNHEY and CDR2 SVGAGI. CDR3 DNA sequence: TGTGCCAGCAGTTACTCCGGAGGGAGCGGCTACACCTTC. Protein product: CASSYSGGSGYTF.

The chain joins TRBV5-1 to TRBJ2-2; 8 bases map to TRBD2. Germline CDR1 SGHRS, CDR2 YFSETQ. This CDR3 has 15 residues. The V and J ends lost 2 bases and 4 bases, in that order; junction bases with no gene match: 4. The CDR3, as DNA: TGCGCCAGCAGCTTAGCCGGGACTAGCACCGGGGAGCTGTTTTTT. Translating gives CASSLAGTSTGELFF.